These T cell receptor beta chains were read from a single sample in a study of tumor and adjacent non-tumor tissue in lung cancer. TCRdb fed the multiplex PCR reads into MiXCR, producing one record per CDR3 protein. This table holds 89,000 or so distinct CDR3 sequences, roughly three fifths found once. The source material was lung tumor tissue. These receptors were taken from a man in his 70s with non-small cell lung cancer. Both conserved end residues are part of each CDR3. Each record gives: V gene, clone size, J gene, D gene, CDR3 DNA, CDR3 protein. The D gene is left open where the match is weak. A clone size is listed for some rows: how often the clone was seen (once, few, many), or a class if it is expanded.

>TRBV20-1|NA|TRBJ2-4|NA
TGCTGTACCCCGGATTTAAACATTCAGTACTTC
CCTPDLNIQYF
>TRBV11-2|NA|TRBJ2-1|TRBD2
TGTGCCAGCAGCCTTCGGCTAGCGGGGGTGAGCTCCTACGATGAGCAGTTCTTC
CASSLRLAGVSSYDEQFF
>TRBV5-1|NA|TRBJ2-1|NA
TGCGCCACTAGCTTGGTGAGAGGTAGTGAGCAGTTCTTC
CATSLVRGSEQFF
>TRBV11-2|NA|TRBJ2-7|NA
TGTGCCAGCAGGTCTCCTGCCCTACAAGACTCCTACGAGCAGTACTTC
CASRSPALQDSYEQYF
>TRBV11-2|NA|TRBJ2-1|NA
TGTGCCAGGTGCCCATTGAGAAACAATGAGCAGTTCTTC
CARCPLRNNEQFF
>TRBV4-1|many|TRBJ1-4|NA
TGCGCCAGCAGCCAAGAACAAAACAGCCTCATGCAATCTAAACTGTTTTTT
CASSQEQNSLMQSKLFF
>TRBV20-1|few|TRBJ2-5|NA
TGCAGTGCTAGTCGTACGAGTTGGGAGACCCAGTACTTC
CSASRTSWETQYF
>TRBV10-1|NA|TRBJ2-3|TRBD2
TGCGCCAACAGTGGATCACGACTAGCGGGAGCTAATACGCAGTATTTT
CANSGSRLAGANTQYF
>TRBV20-1|NA|TRBJ2-5|NA
TGCAGTGCCCTTGGAGGTTACCAAGAGACCCAGTACTTC
CSALGGYQETQYF
>TRBV11-2|NA|TRBJ2-4|NA
TGTGTCAGCAGCCAACAACCTAACGAGACCAAAAACATTCAGTACTTC
CVSSQQPNETKNIQYF
>TRBV5-1|NA|TRBJ2-7|NA
TGCGCCAGCAGTCAGGGCGCCGGGACGGTTGCCTACGAGCAGTACTTC
CASSQGAGTVAYEQYF
>TRBV6-1|many|TRBJ1-5|NA
TGTGCCAGCAGTGACCAGGGCCTTCGGCCCCAGCATTTT
CASSDQGLRPQHF
>TRBV19|NA|TRBJ1-3|NA
TGTGCCAGTAGTCGGCAAAATCTCGACACCATATATTTT
CASSRQNLDTIYF
>TRBV18|NA|TRBJ2-7|TRBD1
TGTGCCAGCTCACCCTCGGGACAGGGCCGCGAGCAGTACTTC
CASSPSGQGREQYF
>TRBV24-1|many|TRBJ2-1|TRBD1
TGTGCCACCAGTGAACAGGGACAGGGGTTTTGGAGTGAGCAGTTCTTC
CATSEQGQGFWSEQFF
>TRBV11-2|NA|TRBJ2-7|TRBD2
TGCGCCAGCAGCCCGGGAGGGAGTAGCGGGAGCCCCTACGAGCAGTACTTC
CASSPGGSSGSPYEQYF
>TRBV3-1|NA|TRBJ2-7|TRBD1
TGTGCCAGCAGCCAAGGTCGGTCGACAGGGCACTACGAGCAGTACTTC
CASSQGRSTGHYEQYF
>TRBV6-6|once|TRBJ1-2|NA
TGTGCCAGCAGTTACTCCGCGGAGCCGACGCATAACTATGACTACATCTTC
CASSYSAEPTHNYDYIF
>TRBV7-9|NA|TRBJ2-1|NA
TGTACCAGCGAGATTACTGACAGGCTCCATGAGCAGTTCTTC
CTSEITDRLHEQFF
>TRBV20-1|NA|TRBJ2-6|NA
TGCAGTGCTAGAGTCAGACTTTCTGGGGCCAACGTCCTGATTTTC
CSARVRLSGANVLIF
>TRBV10-1|NA|TRBJ2-7|NA
TGCGCCAGCAGTGAGGGCGACCTATTGAACGAGCAGTACTTC
CASSEGDLLNEQYF
>TRBV7-8|NA|TRBJ2-7|NA
TGTGCCAGCACCTTGGACACCTACTACGAGCAGTACTTC
CASTLDTYYEQYF
>TRBV28|many|TRBJ2-1|NA
TGTGCCAGCAGTTTAAAACGATACAATGAGCAGTTCTTC
CASSLKRYNEQFF
>TRBV6-1|many|TRBJ2-2|NA
TGTGCCAGCAGTGTGACAAGGAACACCGGGGAGCTGTTTTTT
CASSVTRNTGELFF
>TRBV11-3|NA|TRBJ2-4|NA
TGTGTCAGCAGCTTGAACAGGAGTAATTCCAAAAGCATTCAGTACTTC
CVSSLNRSNSKSIQYF
>TRBV29-1|many|TRBJ2-2|NA
TGCAGCGTTGACGGTCAGCAGGCGTCCGGGGAGCTGTTTTTT
CSVDGQQASGELFF
>TRBV6-6|NA|TRBJ1-1|NA
TGTGCCAGCACAGGACAGACGAAAGCTGAAGCTTTCTTT
CASTGQTKAEAFF
>TRBV5-1|many|TRBJ2-1|TRBD2
TGCGCCAGCAGCTTGGACCCAGCGGGAGGACTCAATGAGCAGTTCTTC
CASSLDPAGGLNEQFF
>TRBV7-9|many|TRBJ2-5|NA
TGTGCCAGCAGCCCCCTACCTGGACGTGGGCAAGAGACCCAGTACTTC
CASSPLPGRGQETQYF
>TRBV28|many|TRBJ2-7|NA
TGTGCCAGCAGTGAGGACCACGAGCAGTACTTC
CASSEDHEQYF
>TRBV4-2|medium-sized|TRBJ2-7|NA
TGTGCCAGCAGCCATCCTGGGGGGGGCCGCGAGCAGTACTTC
CASSHPGGGREQYF
>TRBV29-1|many|TRBJ1-2|NA
TGCAGCGTTGAAGTATCCTGGGGCTACACCTTC
CSVEVSWGYTF
>TRBV28|NA|TRBJ1-2|NA
TGTGCCATCAGTCGGAGGAAACCTAGGGGCTACACCTTC
CAISRRKPRGYTF
>TRBV30|NA|TRBJ2-5|NA
TGTGCATGGAGTGTACAGAGTGACCGTGAGACCCAGTACTTC
CAWSVQSDRETQYF
>TRBV30|NA|TRBJ1-2|NA
TGTGCCTGGCAAGAGGAAGGCAACACCTTC
CAWQEEGNTF
>TRBV10-2|NA|TRBJ2-1|NA
TGCACCAGCAACTCCTCGGGGACGGGGCGGTATGAGCAGTTCTTC
CTSNSSGTGRYEQFF
>TRBV5-6|NA|TRBJ1-4|NA
TGTGCTAGCAGCTTGGTGGGGGCAGGAGAAAAACTGTTTTTT
CASSLVGAGEKLFF
>TRBV29-1|once|TRBJ1-2|NA
TGCAGCGTCGTCGGGGACATTCCCTATGGCTACACCTTC
CSVVGDIPYGYTF
>TRBV12-3/TRBV12-4|NA|TRBJ2-1|NA
TGTGCCAGCAGCCTCAGGGGACTGAGACAGTTCTTC
CASSLRGLRQFF
>TRBV12-3/TRBV12-4|many|TRBJ1-2|NA
TGTGCCAGCACCCTTCATCAGGGGTCGAACTATGGCTACACCTTC
CASTLHQGSNYGYTF
>TRBV6-1|few|TRBJ2-7|TRBD1
TGTGCCAGTAGGGTACCGGGACAGGGATCTTACGAGCAGTACTTC
CASRVPGQGSYEQYF
>TRBV11-2|once|TRBJ1-6|TRBD1
TGTGCCAGCAGCGCGACAGGGAGGGGGGGTTATAATTCACACGTCCACTTT
CASSATGRGGYNSHVHF
>TRBV6-1|many|TRBJ1-5|TRBD1
TGTGCCAGCAGAGCGAGAGGGACAGGGGGCTTTAGCAATCAGCCCCAGCATTTT
CASRARGTGGFSNQPQHF
>TRBV2|few|TRBJ2-7|NA
TGTGCCAGGGAGAGGGGATACGAGCAGTACTTC
CARERGYEQYF
>TRBV4-2|once|TRBJ2-1|NA
TGTGCCAGCAACGGAGAGGGTTGCTATGAGCAGTTCTTC
CASNGEGCYEQFF
>TRBV6-2/TRBV6-3|NA|TRBJ2-5|TRBD2
TGTGCCAGCAGCCTCCGACTAGCGGGACTTCAAGAGACCCAGTACTTC
CASSLRLAGLQETQYF
>TRBV4-1|many|TRBJ2-4|TRBD2
TGCGCCAGCAGCCAAGAAAGTTCCGCGGGAGGAACCAAAAACATTCAGTACTTC
CASSQESSAGGTKNIQYF
>TRBV5-4|NA|TRBJ2-1|TRBD1
TGTGCCAGCAGTTACGACAGGGCCTTGAATGAGCAGTTCTTC
CASSYDRALNEQFF
>TRBV11-2|NA|TRBJ2-2|NA
TGTGCCAGCAACTTGTTCGTGGCCACGAGCACCGGAGAGCTGTTTTTT
CASNLFVATSTGELFF